This entry features one TCR beta chain sequence. Its antigen is as yet unknown. TCRdb independently ran MiXCR on the 5' RACE reads; one entry per CDR3 protein. The profile shows roughly 350,000 distinct CDR3 sequences, about 21% of them singletons. This sample is part of a study of T-cell memory formation after mild COVID-19. Study in general: Largely donor-specific sequence clusters came from a couple of donors. Study observations and caveats: The main location of contracting CD4+ clones was CM and EM, and that of contracting CD8+ clones was EMRA. Whereas later expanders leaned CD4+, clones contracting day 15 to 85 showed a balanced CD4/CD8 makeup. A subset of responding clones appeared in pre-infection memory, suggesting cross-reactive memory joined.

This CDR3 has 16 amino acids. Trimming at V came to 4 bases and at J to 0 bases, leaving 4 bases not matched to a gene. Per the germline V gene, CDR1 is SGHTA and CDR2 is FQGNSA. Sequencing was performed on PBMCs or a T cell subset sorted from them (not recorded which). The origin of this receptor is an adult woman who had mild COVID-19 (a few samples of this study predate the infection). Cell type and time point are not known. This chain uses TRBV7-2 with TRBJ1-1; TRBD1 matches 11 bases. As DNA, the CDR3 is TGTGCCAGCAGCTCCGGACAGGGGGCTGTGAACACTGAAGCTTTCTTT. Encoded protein: CASSSGQGAVNTEAFF.